The entry that follows covers one T cell receptor (beta chain) sequence. Its antigen remains undetermined. No base-level quality is on record; no much larger clone is a single base apart. The sample belongs to a study of T cells after yellow fever vaccination (dated by TCRdb to between 2019 and 2020). Describing the broader study: The SMART-Seq v4 Ultra Low Input RNA kit was used to prepare libraries from fractions with low cell numbers. To follow T-cell clones before and after both primary and booster YFV17D yellow fever vaccination, bulk TCR alpha and beta repertoires underwent longitudinal sequencing. Two healthy male donors, one aged 18 to 30 and one aged 30 to 40 years, made up the cohort. Blood was collected at multiple timepoints before and after primary and secondary immunization, and bulk PBMC replicates and cell subsets were isolated. Study-wide findings and limitations: Because abundant contaminating clonotypes from the bulk population could be contained in FACS-sorted repertoires, computational filtering was required. A small share of clonotypes occurred in both CD4 and CD8 compartments, likely arising from convergent recombination. The secondary T-cell response was weaker than the primary response but faster, peaking on day 5 instead of day 15. Because only two donors were included in the study, the extent to which the findings can be generalized is limited. Most clones expanded after primary vaccination were re-detected after the booster (96% of CD4 and around 88% of CD8), suggesting broad memory maintenance.

CDR1 and CDR2 (SGHRS, YFSETQ) derive from the germline V gene. Counted from cysteine to phenylalanine, this CDR3 has 16 amino acids. Just the 48-base CDR3 DNA is kept, in frame starting at base 1. Unmatched junction bases come to 7, with V trimmed by 2 bases and J by 6 bases. TCR cDNA was synthesized by 5'RACE template switching, through which a universal primer site and unique molecular identifiers were introduced. Priming for cDNA synthesis came from both the TCR alpha and TCR beta constant segments. Two PCR steps were used to amplify libraries, with sample barcodes and sequencing adapters being added in the second step. Sequencing of libraries was done on Illumina HiSeq 2500 (2x100 bp) or NovaSeq (2x150 bp). As for the authors' bioinformatics: Demultiplexing of reads and collapsing into UMI consensus sequences were performed with MIGEC, and V(D)J alignment was carried out with MiXCR. Using edgeR on replicate PBMC samples, clonotypes were called vaccine-responding if FDR was below 0.01 and the log2 fold change was above 5 up to day 15. Bulk clonotypes were assigned CD4 or CD8 identity according to which sequenced CD4 or CD8 repertoire held them at higher abundance. TCRdb reworked the public reads: Q25 trimming with fastp, MiXCR clone assembly, productive beta chains retained. CDR3 protein duplicates are merged, each entry listing the most common genes and DNA. The V and J calls and clone size are TCRdb's, not the authors'. This sample comprises hundreds of thousands of distinct CDR3 sequences, 10% to 15% of them detected only once. The ten largest clonotypes hold more than 13% of the sample.

The sample's treatment or condition label is to be understood as: live attenuated yellow fever vaccine strain. At every blood-draw timepoint, two biological replicates of bulk PBMCs were collected. A standard Ficoll-Paque protocol was used to isolate PBMCs from peripheral blood. RNA was extracted with TriZol from bulk PBMCs, CD4 and CD8 fractions, and dextramer-positive and dextramer-negative fractions. This TCR derives from a man younger than 40 who received the YFV17D yellow fever vaccine. Sequencing used PBMCs, obtained on the day of the yellow fever booster vaccination. The chain is made from TRBV5-1 and TRBJ2-2; 10 bases in the junction line up with TRBD2. The nucleotide sequence is TGCGCCAGCAGCTTTCTCCTAGCGGGAGTAGCCGGGGAGCTGTTTTTT. Its protein reads: CASSFLLAGVAGELFF.